The source of this T cell receptor (beta chain) is a study of T-cell memory formation after mild COVID-19 listed by TCRdb under 2021. Broadly, across the study: TCR sequence clusters from the two donors were largely donor specific. Longitudinal TCRalpha and TCRbeta repertoire sequencing tracked T-cell clones expanding and contracting after mild COVID-19 in a couple of donors. Two young, previously healthy adult volunteers, one female and one male, were included in the cohort. The investigation overall reported the following: Clones contracting from day 15 to 85 had balanced CD4/CD8 phenotypes, while a second wave expanding from day 15 to 37 was biased towards CD4+. Contracting CD4+ clones appeared mostly in the CM and EM memory subsets, whereas CD8+ clones were enriched in EMRA. The second-wave clones that peaked on day 37 were not confirmed to be SARS-CoV-2 specific. The detection of some responding clones in pre-infection memory suggests that pre-existing cross-reactive memory T cells joined the SARS-CoV-2 response. The study covered only two mild cases, and larger cohorts including severe cases with pre-infection samples were considered necessary.

Clipping removes 4 bases from V and 1 base from J, with 6 as the unmatched junction base count. CDR1 SNHLY and CDR2 FYNNEI are derived from the germline V gene. Inclusive of the bounding cysteine and phenylalanine, the CDR3 is 15 residues long. Just CDR3 DNA is preserved here, 45 bases in frame from base 1. This clonotype was found many times. No cognate antigen has been identified for it. No qualities accompany the bases; no much larger clone lies one base away. These reads were obtained on an Illumina NovaSeq 6000. Using 5'RACE with constant-segment primers, TCRalpha and TCRbeta cDNA libraries were constructed, with sample barcodes and unique molecular identifiers added in the process. Trizol reagent was used to extract RNA from every sample. Libraries were amplified in two PCR steps, with a second sample barcode and Illumina TruSeq adapters added in the second step. Sequencing of the libraries was done on an Illumina NovaSeq, producing 2 x 150 bp paired-end reads. The published analysis was carried out like this. The reads were demultiplexed and collapsed into UMI-guided consensus sequences using migec v1.2.7. Using mixcr v2.1.11, UMI consensuses were aligned to TRA and TRB V and J templates and then assembled into clonotypes. Clonotypes were classified as expanded or contracted when called significant by both edgeR and NoisET, with noise models trained on biological replicates. For edgeR calls, a false discovery rate-adjusted p below 0.01 and a log2 fold-change threshold of 1 were applied. As an exploratory analysis of dynamics, PCA with hierarchical clustering was applied to max-normalized trajectories of the 1000 most abundant clonotypes. Each responding clone was given a CD4 or CD8 phenotype based on the CD4+ and CD8+ repertoires, which had been sequenced separately. Through fastp at Q25 and MiXCR, TCRdb rebuilt clones from the public reads, retaining in-frame beta chains. Rows are unified per CDR3 protein, each entry keeping the most common DNA and genes. TCRdb's processing, not the authors', yielded these V and J calls. The sample table holds more than 300,000 distinct CDR3 sequences, of which roughly an eighth were seen once. The ten most abundant clones make up over 20% of the sample.

PBMCs were isolated by Ficoll-Paque density gradient centrifugation. Input material: PBMCs or a T cell subset sorted from them (not recorded which). This sequence was found in a man between 18 and 29 years old who had mild COVID-19 (a few samples of this study predate the infection). The sample titles of this study are shuffled in the database, so cell type and time point are left out; the donor was told from shared clones. The rearrangement combines TRBV2 with TRBJ2-5; 7 central bases correspond to TRBD2. The CDR3 loop reads CASSGSSGLQETQYF. Read as DNA, the sequence is TGTGCCAGCAGTGGGTCTAGCGGCCTCCAAGAGACCCAGTACTTC.